This TCR beta chain was captured in a study of identical twins. This CDR3 is 13 amino acids long. Trimming left V 6 bases short and J 2 bases short, with 10 bases between. Germline CDR1 MNHNS, CDR2 SASEGT. The table lists this clonotype with a few counts. TCRdb re-derived calls from the 5' RACE reads in MiXCR, one entry per CDR3 protein. Here the sample spans fewer than 250,000 distinct CDR3 sequences, more than 6.5% being singletons. Healthy Caucasians supplied all donations. These data were likewise used in another study, on yellow fever vaccine responses in identical twins.

This chain uses TRBV6-1 with TRBJ1-2; tentative D call: TRBD1 (6 bases). The material sequenced was memory (CD45RO+) T cells sorted from blood. The clonotype was recovered from a woman under 30 in good health. CDR3 loop: CASSTGTNYGYTF. In nucleotides, the CDR3 is TGTGCCAGCAGCACAGGGACAAACTATGGCTACACCTTC.